The 20 T cell receptor beta chains given below trace back to one sample, sequenced in a study of sequential checkpoint blockade in melanoma. Treatment of the sample: randomized to nivolumab then ipilimumab (arm A) or the reverse (arm B). The repertoire was sequenced with immunoSEQ multiplex PCR; TCRdb's copy has only in-frame clones and lacks some. The sample contains about 3,500 clones, roughly a fifth of which appear only once. The material sequenced was tumor tissue (inferred from file names), taken from a patient given nivolumab and ipilimumab in sequence. These receptors originate from a human patient with melanoma. Some clones in this sample may be carry-over from other donors' samples.

As DNA, the CDR3 is TGTGCCTGGAGTGGGGGCCTGAACACTGGAAACACCATATATTTT. Protein sequence: CAWSGGLNTGNTIYF. This chain uses TRBV30 with TRBJ1-3; possibly TRBD1 for D (5 bases). The CDR3 contains 15 residues. V lost 1 base and J 2 bases, leaving 12 bases between the germline ends. Looked up from germline, CDR1 is GTSNPN and CDR2 is SVGIG (reference sequence).

This clone was seen many times. The rearrangement uses TRBV6-8 and TRBJ2-7; 8 bases match TRBD1. V trimming: 5 bases; J trimming: 9 bases; junction bases outside the gene matches: 12. The V gene's germline CDR1 is MNHGY and CDR2 SAAAGT. The CDR3 spans 14 residues. The CDR3 sequence is CASSGTGSSTRQYF. The CDR3 DNA reads as TGTGCCAGCAGTGGGACAGGTAGTAGTACGAGGCAGTACTTC.

The genes are TRBV19 and TRBJ1-2; 9 bases map to TRBD1. Germline V lookup: CDR1 LNHDA, CDR2 SQIVND (reference sequence). The CDR3 totals 16 residues. Unmatched junction bases numbered 13, after V lost 5 bases and J lost 6 bases. CDR3 region: CASSRQMDRGFDGYTF. The CDR3, as DNA: TGTGCCAGTAGTCGGCAAATGGACAGGGGATTTGATGGCTACACCTTC. The full variable domain, with the rest looked up from reference TRBV19 and TRBJ1-2, is DGGITQSPKYLFRKEGQNVTLSCEQNLNHDAMYWYRQDPGQGLRLIYYSQIVNDFQKGDIAEGYSVSREKKESFPLTVTSAQKNPTAFYLCASSRQMDRGFDGYTFGSGTRLTVV.

V is TRBV11-3 and J is TRBJ2-2, with D perhaps TRBD2 (7 bases). Trimming cost V 3 bases and J 4 bases, with 21 bases left between them. The CDR3 runs 18 residues. The germline CDR1 and CDR2 sequences are SGHNT and YENEEA. The CDR3 DNA reads TGTGCCAGCAGCTTGCTCTCTAGCGCGGGGGCCGCCACCGGGGAGCTGTTTTTT. Translated, it gives CASSLLSSAGAATGELFF.

The rearrangement joins TRBV19 to TRBJ1-6; D is unresolved. The ends were cut back, 11 bases at V and 10 bases at J, with 12 bases in the middle. The V gene's germline CDR1 is LNHDA and CDR2 SQIVND (reference sequence). The CDR3 totals 11 residues. The CDR3 coding sequence is TGTGCCTCCGGCGGGGTCTCACCCCTCCACTTT. This gives the protein CASGGVSPLHF.

This clone is medium-sized within its sample. The V gene is TRBV11-3, the J gene TRBJ1-1; maybe TRBD1 (5 bases). This CDR3 is built from 15 residues. The germline CDR1 and CDR2 sequences are SGHNT and YENEEA. Trimming removed 0 bases from V and 4 bases from J, with 12 bases in between. The chain's CDR3 is CASSLDQGIGTEAFF. CDR3 in DNA: TGTGCCAGCAGCTTAGATCAGGGAATTGGCACTGAAGCTTTCTTT.

This sequence joins TRBV5-1 and TRBJ1-2; D is uncertain. The germline gives CDR1 SGHRS, CDR2 YFSETQ. The CDR3 sequence is 14 residues long. V was pared by 2 bases and J by 4 bases, with 12 bases between. The CDR3 here is CASSFDGPSYGYTF. The CDR3 nucleotides are TGCGCCAGCAGCTTTGACGGTCCCAGCTATGGCTACACCTTC. Supplemented by reference TRBV5-1 and TRBJ1-2, the full variable domain reads KAGVTQTPRYLIKTRGQQVTLSCSPISGHRSVSWYQQTPGQGLQFLFEYFSETQRNKGNFPGRFSGRQFSNSRSEMNVSTLELGDSALYLCASSFDGPSYGYTFGSGTRLTVV.

The CDR3 loop reads CASSVKAGGRNTEAFF. Here the CDR3 DNA reads TGTGCCAGCAGCGTAAAGGCAGGGGGCCGTAACACTGAAGCTTTCTTT. This chain joins TRBV9 and TRBJ1-1; the match to TRBD1 covers 8 bases. The CDR3 contains 16 residues. V was pared by 1 base and J by 2 bases, with 7 bases of the junction left unmatched. Germline V gene data show CDR1 as SGDLS and CDR2 as YYNGEE.

This clone was counted ten times or more. V usage is TRBV23-1 and J usage is TRBJ2-7; a possible D gene is TRBD1 (6 bases). TRBV23-1 is reported as an ORF; its role is uncertain. V was pared by 6 bases and J by 4 bases, with 13 bases between. This CDR3 is built from 13 residues. The CDR3 loop is CASSSGTYYEQYF. The CDR3 DNA is TGCGCCAGCAGCTCCGGGACATATTACGAGCAGTACTTC.

The rearrangement uses TRBV6-8 and TRBJ2-3; perhaps TRBD2 as D (5 bases). Trimming cost V 5 bases and J 3 bases, with 9 bases left between them. CDR3 size: 13 residues. CDR1 is MNHGY and CDR2 is SAAAGT in the germline V gene. The CDR3 sequence is CASSPRLTDTQYF. The CDR3 DNA sequence: TGTGCCAGCAGTCCCCGACTAACAGATACGCAGTATTTT.

Relative to its sample, this clone is medium-sized (0.01 to 0.1%). The chain combines TRBV11-3 with TRBJ2-7, with D hard to call. Looked up from germline, CDR1 is SGHNT and CDR2 is YENEEA. V gave up 5 bases and J gave up 0 bases, with 17 bases separating them. The CDR3 is 16 amino acids. Here the CDR3 DNA reads TGTGCCAGCAGCCAAGGGTGGATGCAGAGCTCCTACGAGCAGTACTTC. This sequence encodes CASSQGWMQSSYEQYF.

Ten or more counts support this clone. J is TRBJ2-2 and V is TRBV1. TRBV1 is a recognized pseudogene. This CDR3 comprises 16 residues. The CDR3 DNA reads as TGCGCCAGCAGCCACTCCGTGGGGTCTAACACCGGGGAGCTGTTTTTT. This encodes CASSHSVGSNTGELFF.

This clone was detected a few times. The V gene is TRBV10-2, the J gene TRBJ2-3; 9 nucleotides align to TRBD2. Germline trimming cut 4 bases from V and 2 bases from J; bases unmatched to any gene: 4. The germline V gene has CDR1 WSHSY and CDR2 SAAADI. The CDR3 is 15 amino acids. CDR3 sequence: CASSAGTSHTDTQYF. For the CDR3, the DNA is TGCGCCAGCAGTGCCGGGACTAGCCACACAGATACGCAGTATTTT.

This clone is labeled as medium-sized. This chain links TRBV6-8 with TRBJ1-5; unclear D gene. The germline gives CDR1 MNHGY, CDR2 SAAAGT. CDR3 length equals 14 residues. The V gene lost 7 bases and the J gene lost 0 bases, with 10 bases spanning the gap. The CDR3 DNA sequence: TGTGCCAGCATAGGCAGGTATAGCAATCAGCCCCAGCATTTT. It codes for CASIGRYSNQPQHF.

This clone occurred a few times. The gene calls are TRBV11-3 and TRBJ1-3, with D hard to call. Germline V lookup: CDR1 SGHNT, CDR2 YENEEA. The ends were cut back, 5 bases at V and 0 bases at J, with 11 bases in the middle. CDR3 length: 15 amino acids. CDR3 nucleotide sequence: TGTGCCAGCAGCCCTGTTTCCGGCTCTGGAAACACCATATATTTT. This encodes CASSPVSGSGNTIYF.

This clone occurred a few times. CDR3 residues: CASSSGGTENTEAFF. The CDR3 DNA reads as TGTGCCAGCAGTTCAGGGGGAACCGAGAACACTGAAGCTTTCTTT. The V gene is TRBV28, the J gene TRBJ1-1, with 7 nucleotides matching TRBD1. V shed 4 bases and J 1 base; nucleotides not matched to a gene: 6. Looked up from germline, CDR1 is MDHEN and CDR2 is SYDVKM. The CDR3 spans 15 residues.

The chain combines TRBV5-1 with TRBJ2-2; no clear D. Germline-derived CDR1 and CDR2 are SGHRS and YFSETQ. V was trimmed by 6 bases and J by 1 base, leaving 10 bases between them. The CDR3 loop spans 14 amino acids. In DNA form, the CDR3 reads TGCGCCAGCAAGCAGAACGTGAACACCGGGGAGCTGTTTTTT. The encoded protein is CASKQNVNTGELFF.

This clone has more than one count but fewer than ten. The V call is TRBV28, the J call TRBJ1-4; 9 nucleotides align to TRBD1. V shed 1 base and J 8 bases; nucleotides not matched to a gene: 11. Germline V gene data show CDR1 as MDHEN and CDR2 as SYDVKM. The length of the CDR3 is 17 residues. In DNA form, the CDR3 reads TGTGCCAGCAGTTTATTAGGGCCCGGGACAGGGAACGAAAAACTGTTTTTT. As protein: CASSLLGPGTGNEKLFF.

There are many counts of this clone. The rearrangement uses TRBV11-3 and TRBJ1-1, with 8 bases identical to TRBD1. Germline trimming cut 2 bases from V and 3 bases from J; bases unmatched to any gene: 8. Germline V gene data show CDR1 as SGHNT and CDR2 as YENEEA. The CDR3 consists of 16 residues. Here the CDR3 DNA reads TGTGCCAGCAGCTTATATCAGGACAGGGTCGACACTGAAGCTTTCTTT. It yields the protein CASSLYQDRVDTEAFF.

This clone was observed a few times. The J gene is TRBJ2-2, the V gene TRBV5-1, with no clear D. V dropped 0 bases and J dropped 5 bases, with 20 bases sitting between them. The CDR3 covers 18 residues. CDR1 and CDR2 (germline): SGHRS, YFSETQ. This CDR3 reads CASSLGYRASRATGELFF. CDR3 coding DNA: TGCGCCAGCAGCTTGGGGTATCGGGCCAGCCGTGCGACCGGGGAGCTGTTTTTT.